This TCR beta chain was obtained from a study of Ad26.COV2.S vaccination and SARS-CoV-2 variants. Study context: The COV1001 Ad26.COV2.S trial arm included the donor. Intramuscularly, Ad26.COV2.S was given either once or twice, 56 days apart.

Findings and limits, study-wide: Breadth measured for non-spike TCRs was similar across vaccine and placebo recipients.

Treatment denoted: some 20 received Ad26.COV2.S at low or high dose, single or two shots; 5 received placebo; per-sample allocation not given. After the first vaccine or placebo injection, samples were drawn on day 63. Sequencing used immunoSEQ multiplex PCR; TCRdb keeps in-frame clones, though not all of them. This repertoire shows some 480,000 clones, roughly 89% found once; its top ten account for about 13%. On this clone: Its antigen remains unknown.

CDR1 is SGHAT and CDR2 is FQDESV in the germline V gene (reference sequence). This CDR3 has 13 residues. V shed 7 bases and J shed 5 bases, with 14 bases lying between them. This sample comprised peripheral blood, obtained in a trial of Ad26.COV2.S vaccine versus placebo. The clonotype comes from a person aged 18-60 years who received the Ad26.COV2.S COVID-19 vaccine or a placebo. The V and J genes are TRBV11-1 and TRBJ2-5; D remains ambiguous. CDR3 sequence (DNA): TGTGCCAGCAAGGACGTGTTGGGGGAGACCCAGTACTTC. Translation gives CASKDVLGETQYF.